This entry is about one TCR beta chain. The TCR beta repertoire was assessed by survey-level immunoSEQ sequencing. Data came from immunoSEQ multiplex PCR; TCRdb stores just in-frame clones and leaves some out. The sample includes approximately 70,000 clones, over 85% of them seen just once. This CDR3 comprises 13 residues. The V and J ends lost 7 bases and 2 bases respectively, with 12 bases between them. Germline V CDR1 and CDR2: MRHNA, SNTAGT. The chain has TRBV6-4 and TRBJ2-7, with D possibly TRBD1 on 6 matching bases. The TCR was taken from a man aged 35 to 55 with rheumatoid arthritis. Sequencing was done on a sample of PBMCs. As DNA, the CDR3 is TGTGCCAGCATCATTGACAGGCCCTACGAGCAGTACTTC. It is translated as CASIIDRPYEQYF.